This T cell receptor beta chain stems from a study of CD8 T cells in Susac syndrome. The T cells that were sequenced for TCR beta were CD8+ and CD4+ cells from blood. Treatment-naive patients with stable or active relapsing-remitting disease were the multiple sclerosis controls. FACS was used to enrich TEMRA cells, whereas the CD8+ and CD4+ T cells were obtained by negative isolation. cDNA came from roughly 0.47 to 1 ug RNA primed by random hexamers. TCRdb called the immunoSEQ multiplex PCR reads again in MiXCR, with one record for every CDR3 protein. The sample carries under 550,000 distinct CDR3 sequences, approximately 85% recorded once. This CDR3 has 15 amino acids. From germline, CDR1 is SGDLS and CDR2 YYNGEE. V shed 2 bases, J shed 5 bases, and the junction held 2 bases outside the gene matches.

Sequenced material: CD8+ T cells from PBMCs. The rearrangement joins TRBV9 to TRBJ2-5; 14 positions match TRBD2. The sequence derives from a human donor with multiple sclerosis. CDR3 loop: CASSVGTSGGETQYF. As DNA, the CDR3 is TGTGCCAGCAGCGTCGGGACTAGCGGGGGCGAGACCCAGTACTTC.